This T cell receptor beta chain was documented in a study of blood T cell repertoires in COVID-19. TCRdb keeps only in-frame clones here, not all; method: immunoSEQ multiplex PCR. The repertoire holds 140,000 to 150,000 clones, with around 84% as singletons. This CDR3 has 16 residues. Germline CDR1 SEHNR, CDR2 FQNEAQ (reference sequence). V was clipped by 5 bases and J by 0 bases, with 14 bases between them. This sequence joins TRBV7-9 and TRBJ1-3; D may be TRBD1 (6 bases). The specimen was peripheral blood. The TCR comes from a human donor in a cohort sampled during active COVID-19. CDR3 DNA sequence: TGTGCCAGCAGCCCCCGGGACATGCTCTCTGGAAACACCATATATTTT. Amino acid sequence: CASSPRDMLSGNTIYF.